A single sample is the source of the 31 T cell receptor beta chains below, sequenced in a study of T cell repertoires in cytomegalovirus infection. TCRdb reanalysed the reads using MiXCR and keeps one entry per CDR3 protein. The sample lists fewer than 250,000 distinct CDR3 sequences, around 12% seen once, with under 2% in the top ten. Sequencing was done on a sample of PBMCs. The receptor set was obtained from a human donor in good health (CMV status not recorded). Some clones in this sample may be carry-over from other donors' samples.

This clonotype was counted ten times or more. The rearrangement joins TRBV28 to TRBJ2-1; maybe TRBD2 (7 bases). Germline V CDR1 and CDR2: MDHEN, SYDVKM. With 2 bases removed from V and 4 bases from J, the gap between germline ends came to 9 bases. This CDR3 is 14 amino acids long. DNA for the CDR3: TGTGCCAGCAGTTTACGGGGGGCGTACAATGAGCAGTTCTTC. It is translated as CASSLRGAYNEQFF.

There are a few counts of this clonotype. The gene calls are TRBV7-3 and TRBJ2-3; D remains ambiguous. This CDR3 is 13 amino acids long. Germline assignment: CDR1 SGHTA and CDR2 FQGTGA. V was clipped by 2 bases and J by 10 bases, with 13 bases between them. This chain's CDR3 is CASSLVASEAQYF. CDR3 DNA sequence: TGTGCCAGCAGCTTAGTGGCTTCTGAAGCGCAGTATTTT.

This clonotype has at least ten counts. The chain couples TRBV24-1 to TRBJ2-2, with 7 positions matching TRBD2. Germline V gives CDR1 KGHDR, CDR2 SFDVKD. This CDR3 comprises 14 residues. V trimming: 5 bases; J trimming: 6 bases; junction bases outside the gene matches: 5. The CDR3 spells CATSVGGWPGELFF. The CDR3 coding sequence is TGTGCCACCAGTGTGGGAGGGTGGCCCGGGGAGCTGTTTTTT.

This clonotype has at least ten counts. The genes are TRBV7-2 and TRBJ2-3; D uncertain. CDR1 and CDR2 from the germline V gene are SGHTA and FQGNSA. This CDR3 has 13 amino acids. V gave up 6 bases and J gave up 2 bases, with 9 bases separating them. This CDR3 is CASRPPATDTQYF. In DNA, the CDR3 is TGTGCCAGCAGACCACCGGCCACAGATACGCAGTATTTT.

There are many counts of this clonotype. The CDR3 DNA reads TGTGCCAGCAGTTCTCCCGGGACTAGGATACACGAGCAGTACTTC. The encoded protein is CASSSPGTRIHEQYF. The chain recombines TRBV6-2 or TRBV6-3 with TRBJ2-7; 8 bases are shared with TRBD2. CDR1 is MNHEY and CDR2 is SVGEGT in the germline V gene. The V and J ends lost 4 bases and 5 bases, in that order; junction bases with no gene match: 10. This CDR3 comprises 15 residues.

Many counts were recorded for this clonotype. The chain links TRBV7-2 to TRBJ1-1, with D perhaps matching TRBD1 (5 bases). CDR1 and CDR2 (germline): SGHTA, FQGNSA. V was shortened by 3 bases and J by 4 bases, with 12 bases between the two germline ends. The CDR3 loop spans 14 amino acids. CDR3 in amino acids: CASSFPTVTTEAFF. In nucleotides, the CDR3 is TGTGCCAGCAGCTTCCCGACAGTGACCACTGAAGCTTTCTTT.

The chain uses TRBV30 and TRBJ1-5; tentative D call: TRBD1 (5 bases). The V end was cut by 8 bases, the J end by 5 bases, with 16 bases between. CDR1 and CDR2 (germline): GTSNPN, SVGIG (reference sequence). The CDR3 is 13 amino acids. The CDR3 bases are TGTGCCGGGGGAACAGGCCTCGATCAGCCCCAGCATTTT. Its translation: CAGGTGLDQPQHF.

This chain's CDR3 is CASSFGGGPLETQYF. The CDR3 DNA sequence: TGTGCCAGCAGTTTCGGCGGGGGGCCCTTGGAGACCCAGTACTTC. The gene calls are TRBV12-3 or TRBV12-4 and TRBJ2-5; 8 bases align to TRBD2. Germline trimming cut 3 bases from V and 5 bases from J; bases unmatched to any gene: 8. The CDR3 runs 15 residues.

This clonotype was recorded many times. This CDR3 reads CASSPGQGNQPQHF. CDR3 sequence (DNA): TGTGCCAGCAGCCCTGGACAGGGGAATCAGCCCCAGCATTTT. The chain couples TRBV7-8 to TRBJ1-5; TRBD1 matches 9 bases. The length of the CDR3 is 14 residues. The V and J ends lost 5 bases and 4 bases, in that order; junction bases with no gene match: 3. Looked up from germline, CDR1 is SGHVS and CDR2 is FQNEAQ.

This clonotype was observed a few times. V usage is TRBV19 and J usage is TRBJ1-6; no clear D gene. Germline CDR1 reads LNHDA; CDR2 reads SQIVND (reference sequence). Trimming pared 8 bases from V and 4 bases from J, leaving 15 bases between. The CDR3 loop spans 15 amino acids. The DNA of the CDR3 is TGTGCCAGTCAACACGGACGGAGTTATAATTCACCCCTCCACTTT. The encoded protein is CASQHGRSYNSPLHF.

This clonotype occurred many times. This chain's CDR3 is CASSPPAGVGQPQHF. In DNA form, the CDR3 reads TGTGCCAGCAGCCCCCCCGCCGGGGTAGGGCAGCCCCAGCATTTT. The chain uses TRBV28 and TRBJ1-5; D gene ambiguous. CDR3 length equals 15 residues. V lost 6 bases and J 7 bases, leaving 19 bases between the germline ends. Germline lookup yields CDR1 MDHEN and CDR2 SYDVKM.

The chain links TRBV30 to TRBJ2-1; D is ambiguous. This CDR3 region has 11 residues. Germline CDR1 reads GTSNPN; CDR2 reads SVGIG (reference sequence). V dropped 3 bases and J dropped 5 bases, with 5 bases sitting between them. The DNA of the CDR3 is TGTGCCTGGAGCCAAGACAATGAGCAGTTCTTC. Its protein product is CAWSQDNEQFF.

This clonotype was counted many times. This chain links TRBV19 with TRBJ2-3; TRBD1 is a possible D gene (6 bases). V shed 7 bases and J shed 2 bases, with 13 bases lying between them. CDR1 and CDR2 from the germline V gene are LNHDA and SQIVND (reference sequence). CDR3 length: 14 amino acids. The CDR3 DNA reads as TGTGCCAGTACCATAGGACAGAACACAGATACGCAGTATTTT. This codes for CASTIGQNTDTQYF. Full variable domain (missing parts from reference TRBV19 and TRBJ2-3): DGGITQSPKYLFRKEGQNVTLSCEQNLNHDAMYWYRQDPGQGLRLIYYSQIVNDFQKGDIAEGYSVSREKKESFPLTVTSAQKNPTAFYLCASTIGQNTDTQYFGPGTRLTVL.

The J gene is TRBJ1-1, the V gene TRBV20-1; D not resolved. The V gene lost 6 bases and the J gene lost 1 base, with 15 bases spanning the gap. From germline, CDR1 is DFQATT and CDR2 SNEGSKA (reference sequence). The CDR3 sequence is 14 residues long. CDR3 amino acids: CSATKRVGNTEAFF. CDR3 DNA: TGCAGTGCCACCAAAAGGGTGGGGAACACTGAAGCTTTCTTT.

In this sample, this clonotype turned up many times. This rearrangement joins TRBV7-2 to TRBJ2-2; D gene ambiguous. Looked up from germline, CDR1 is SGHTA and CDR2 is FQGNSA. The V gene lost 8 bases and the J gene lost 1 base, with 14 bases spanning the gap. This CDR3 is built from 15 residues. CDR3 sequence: CASSEARVNTGELFF. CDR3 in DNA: TGTGCCAGCTCGGAAGCTAGGGTGAACACCGGGGAGCTGTTTTTT.

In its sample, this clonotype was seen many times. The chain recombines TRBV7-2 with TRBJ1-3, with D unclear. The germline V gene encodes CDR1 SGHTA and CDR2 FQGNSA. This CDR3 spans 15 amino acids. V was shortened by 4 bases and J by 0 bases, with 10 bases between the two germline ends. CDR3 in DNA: TGTGCCAGCAGCTCCACCCCGAGCTCTGGAAACACCATATATTTT. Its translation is CASSSTPSSGNTIYF.

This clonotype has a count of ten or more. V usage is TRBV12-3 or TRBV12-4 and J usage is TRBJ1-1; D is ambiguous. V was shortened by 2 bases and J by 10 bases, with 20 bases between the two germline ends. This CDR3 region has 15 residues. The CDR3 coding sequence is TGTGCCAGCAGTTTAAAGCGGTCCTCGACTAAGGGAGCTTTCTTT. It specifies CASSLKRSSTKGAFF.

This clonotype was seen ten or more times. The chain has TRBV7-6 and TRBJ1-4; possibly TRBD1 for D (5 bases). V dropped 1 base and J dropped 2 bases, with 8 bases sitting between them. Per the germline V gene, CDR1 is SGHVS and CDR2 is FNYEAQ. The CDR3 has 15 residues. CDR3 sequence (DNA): TGTGCCAGCAGCTTAGTGGGGGAGACTAATGAAAAACTGTTTTTT. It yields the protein CASSLVGETNEKLFF.

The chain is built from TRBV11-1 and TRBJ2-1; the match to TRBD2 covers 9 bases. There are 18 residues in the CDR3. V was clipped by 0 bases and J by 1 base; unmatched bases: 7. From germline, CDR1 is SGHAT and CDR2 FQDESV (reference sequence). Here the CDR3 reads CASSLARQRGVSYNEQFF. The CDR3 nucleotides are TGTGCCAGCAGCTTAGCCCGTCAGCGGGGGGTATCCTACAATGAGCAGTTCTTC.

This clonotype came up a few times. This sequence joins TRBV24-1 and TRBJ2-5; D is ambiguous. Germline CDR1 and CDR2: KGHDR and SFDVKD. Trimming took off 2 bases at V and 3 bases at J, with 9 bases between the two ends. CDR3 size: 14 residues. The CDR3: CATSDYGGEETQYF. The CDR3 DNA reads TGTGCCACCAGTGATTATGGCGGAGAAGAGACCCAGTACTTC.

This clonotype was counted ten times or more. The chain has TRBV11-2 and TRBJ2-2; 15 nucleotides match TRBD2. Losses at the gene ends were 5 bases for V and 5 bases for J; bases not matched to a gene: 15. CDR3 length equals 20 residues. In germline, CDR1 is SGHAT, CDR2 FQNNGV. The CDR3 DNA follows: TGTGCCAGCAGCCCATTGCGGACTAGCGGGAGGGCCAGGTTAACCGGGGAGCTGTTTTTT. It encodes CASSPLRTSGRARLTGELFF.

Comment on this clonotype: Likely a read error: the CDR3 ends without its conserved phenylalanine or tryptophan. This chain's CDR3 is CASTSRGDEQYL. The CDR3 bases are TGTGCCAGCACCTCAAGGGGAGACGAGCAGTACTTA. The rearrangement uses TRBV12-3 or TRBV12-4 and TRBJ2-7; tentatively, D is TRBD1 or TRBD2 (5 bases each). There are 12 residues in the CDR3. Trimming left V 7 bases short and J 5 bases short, with 12 bases between.

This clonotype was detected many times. The CDR3 reads CASSLNPGGPFNTDTQYF. The CDR3, as DNA: TGTGCCAGCAGTTTAAACCCGGGGGGGCCTTTCAACACAGATACGCAGTATTTT. The J gene is TRBJ2-3, the V gene TRBV12-3 or TRBV12-4, with 8 nucleotides matching TRBD2. The CDR3 consists of 18 residues. Germline trimming cut 2 bases from V and 2 bases from J; bases unmatched to any gene: 12.

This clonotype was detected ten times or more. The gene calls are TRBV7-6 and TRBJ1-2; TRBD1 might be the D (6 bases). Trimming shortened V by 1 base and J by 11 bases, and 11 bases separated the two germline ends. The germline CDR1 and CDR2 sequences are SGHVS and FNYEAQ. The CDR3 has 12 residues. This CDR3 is CASSLDGGAYTF. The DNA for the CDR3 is TGTGCCAGCAGCTTAGACGGGGGCGCGTACACCTTC.

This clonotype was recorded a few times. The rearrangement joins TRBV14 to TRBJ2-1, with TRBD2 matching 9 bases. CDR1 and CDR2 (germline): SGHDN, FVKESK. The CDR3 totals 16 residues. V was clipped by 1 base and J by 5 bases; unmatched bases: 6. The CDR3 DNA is TGTGCCAGCAGCCAAGTAGGAGGCGGGAGGGACAATGAGCAGTTCTTC. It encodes CASSQVGGGRDNEQFF.

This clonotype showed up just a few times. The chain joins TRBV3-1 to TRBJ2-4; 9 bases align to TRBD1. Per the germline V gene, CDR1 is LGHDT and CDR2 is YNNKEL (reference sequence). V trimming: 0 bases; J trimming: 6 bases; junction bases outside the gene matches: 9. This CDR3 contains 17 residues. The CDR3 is CASSQELGTGRRNIQYF. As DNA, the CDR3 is TGTGCCAGCAGCCAAGAACTCGGGACAGGGAGGCGAAACATTCAGTACTTC. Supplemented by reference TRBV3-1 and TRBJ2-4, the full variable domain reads DTAVSQTPKYLVTQMGNDKSIKCEQNLGHDTMYWYKQDSKKFLKIMFSYNNKELIINETVPNRFSPKSPDKAHLNLHINSLELGDSAVYFCASSQELGTGRRNIQYFGAGTRLSVL.

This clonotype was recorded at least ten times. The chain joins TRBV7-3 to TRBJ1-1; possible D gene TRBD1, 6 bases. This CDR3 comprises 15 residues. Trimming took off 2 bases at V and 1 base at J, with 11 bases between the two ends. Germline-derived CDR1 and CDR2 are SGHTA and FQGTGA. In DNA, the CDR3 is TGTGCCAGCAGCTTAGACGGGGGACAGAACACTGAAGCTTTCTTT. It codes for CASSLDGGQNTEAFF.

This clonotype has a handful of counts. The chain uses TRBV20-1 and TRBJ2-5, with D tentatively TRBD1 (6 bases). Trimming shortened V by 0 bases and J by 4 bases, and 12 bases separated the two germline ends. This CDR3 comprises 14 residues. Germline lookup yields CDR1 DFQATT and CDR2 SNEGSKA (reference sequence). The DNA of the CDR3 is TGCAGTGCTAGAGATTTTGGCAGGGGAGAGACCCAGTACTTC. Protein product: CSARDFGRGETQYF.

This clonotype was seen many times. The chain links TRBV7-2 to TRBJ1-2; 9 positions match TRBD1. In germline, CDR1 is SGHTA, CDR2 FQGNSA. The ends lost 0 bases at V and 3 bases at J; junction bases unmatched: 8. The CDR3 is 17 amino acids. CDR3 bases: TGTGCCAGCAGCTTAGCCATGGGACAGGGTTCAGACTATGGCTACACCTTC. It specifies CASSLAMGQGSDYGYTF.

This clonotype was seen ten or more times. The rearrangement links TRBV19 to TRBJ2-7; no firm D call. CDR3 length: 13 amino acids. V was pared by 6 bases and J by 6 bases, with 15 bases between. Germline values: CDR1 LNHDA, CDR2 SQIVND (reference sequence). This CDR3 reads CASSRTPEREQYF. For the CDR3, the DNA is TGTGCCAGTAGCCGGACCCCAGAGCGCGAGCAGTACTTC.

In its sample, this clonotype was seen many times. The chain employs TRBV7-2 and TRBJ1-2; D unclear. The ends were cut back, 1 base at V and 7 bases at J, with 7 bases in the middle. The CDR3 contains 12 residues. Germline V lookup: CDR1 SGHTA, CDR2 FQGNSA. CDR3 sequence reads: CASSLDGFGYTF. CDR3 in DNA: TGTGCCAGCAGCTTAGATGGGTTTGGCTACACCTTC. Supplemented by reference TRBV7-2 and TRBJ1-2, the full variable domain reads GAGVSQSPSNKVTEKGKDVELRCDPISGHTALYWYRQSLGQGLEFLIYFQGNSAPDKSGLPSDRFSAERTGGSVSTLTIQRTQQEDSAVYLCASSLDGFGYTFGSGTRLTVV.